This T cell receptor (beta chain) was retrieved from a study of cytomegalovirus exposure and HLA in healthy donors. The length of the CDR3 is 14 residues. The V gene's germline CDR1 is GTSNPN and CDR2 SVGIG (reference sequence). V lost 2 bases, J lost 2 bases, and 12 bases lay in between. The PCR had 60 Vbeta and 13 Jbeta primers. The table came from immunoSEQ multiplex PCR; TCRdb's copy has only in-frame clones and leaves some out. This sample carries around 100,000 clones, 70% to 85% of them seen once, and the ten largest clones take just under 2.5%. The sequencing sample was made of PBMCs. The chain couples TRBV30 to TRBJ1-2, with D unresolved. The sequence derives from a young woman in good health and CMV-seronegative. The CDR3 nucleotides are TGTGCCTGGAGTAGTGCAGTCTGGAACTATGGCTACACCTTC. Translation: CAWSSAVWNYGYTF.